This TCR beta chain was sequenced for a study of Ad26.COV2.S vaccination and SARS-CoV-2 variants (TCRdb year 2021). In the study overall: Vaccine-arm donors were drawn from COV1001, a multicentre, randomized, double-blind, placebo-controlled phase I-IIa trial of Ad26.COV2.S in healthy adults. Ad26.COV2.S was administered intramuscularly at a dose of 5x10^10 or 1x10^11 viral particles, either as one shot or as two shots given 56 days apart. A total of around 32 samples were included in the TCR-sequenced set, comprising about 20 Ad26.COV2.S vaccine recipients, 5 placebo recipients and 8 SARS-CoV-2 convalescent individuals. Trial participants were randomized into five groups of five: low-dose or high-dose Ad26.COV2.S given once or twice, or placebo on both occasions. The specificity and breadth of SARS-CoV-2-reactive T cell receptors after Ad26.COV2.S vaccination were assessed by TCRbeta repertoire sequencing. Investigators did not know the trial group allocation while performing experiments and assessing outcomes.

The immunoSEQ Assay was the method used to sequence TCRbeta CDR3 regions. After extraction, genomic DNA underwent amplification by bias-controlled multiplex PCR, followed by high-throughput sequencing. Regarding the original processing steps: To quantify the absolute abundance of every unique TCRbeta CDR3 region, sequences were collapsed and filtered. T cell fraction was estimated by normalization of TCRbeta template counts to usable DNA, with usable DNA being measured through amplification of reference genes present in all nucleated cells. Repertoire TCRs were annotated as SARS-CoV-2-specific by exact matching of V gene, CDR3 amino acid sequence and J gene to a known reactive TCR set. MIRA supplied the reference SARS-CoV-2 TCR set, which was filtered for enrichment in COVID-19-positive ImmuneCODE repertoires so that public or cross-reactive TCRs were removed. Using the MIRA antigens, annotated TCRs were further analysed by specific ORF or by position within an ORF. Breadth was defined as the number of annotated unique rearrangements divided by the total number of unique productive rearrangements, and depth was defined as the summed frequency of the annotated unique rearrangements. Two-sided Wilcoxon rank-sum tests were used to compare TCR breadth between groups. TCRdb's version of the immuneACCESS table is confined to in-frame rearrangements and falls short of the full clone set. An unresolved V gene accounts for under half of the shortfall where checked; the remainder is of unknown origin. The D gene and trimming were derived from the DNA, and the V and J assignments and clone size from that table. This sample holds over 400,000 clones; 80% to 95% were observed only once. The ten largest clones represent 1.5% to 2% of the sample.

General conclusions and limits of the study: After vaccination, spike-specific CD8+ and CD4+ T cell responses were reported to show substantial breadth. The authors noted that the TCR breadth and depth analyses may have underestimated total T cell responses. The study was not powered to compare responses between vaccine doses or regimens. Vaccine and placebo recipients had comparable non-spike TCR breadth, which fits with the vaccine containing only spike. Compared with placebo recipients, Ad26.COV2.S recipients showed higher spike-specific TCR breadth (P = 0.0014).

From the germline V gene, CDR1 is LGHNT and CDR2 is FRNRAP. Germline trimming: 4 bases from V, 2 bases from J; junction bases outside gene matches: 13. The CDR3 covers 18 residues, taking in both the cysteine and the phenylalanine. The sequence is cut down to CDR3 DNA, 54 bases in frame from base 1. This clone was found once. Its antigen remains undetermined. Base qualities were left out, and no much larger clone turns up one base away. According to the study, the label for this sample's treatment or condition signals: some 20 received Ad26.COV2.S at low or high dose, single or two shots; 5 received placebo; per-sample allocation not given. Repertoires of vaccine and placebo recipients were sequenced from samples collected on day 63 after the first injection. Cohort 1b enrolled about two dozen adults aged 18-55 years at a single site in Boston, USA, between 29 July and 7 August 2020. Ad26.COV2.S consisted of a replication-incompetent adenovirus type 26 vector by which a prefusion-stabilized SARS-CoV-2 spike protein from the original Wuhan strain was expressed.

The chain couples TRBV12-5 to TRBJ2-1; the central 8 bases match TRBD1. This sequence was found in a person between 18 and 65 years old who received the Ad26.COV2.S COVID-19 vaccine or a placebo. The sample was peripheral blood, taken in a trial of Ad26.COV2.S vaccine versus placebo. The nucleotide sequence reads TGTGCTAGTGGTTCGACAATAAACTCAGGGGGCGCCTACAATGAGCAGTTCTTC. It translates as CASGSTINSGGAYNEQFF.